This TCR beta chain came from a study of beta chain features in type 1 diabetes. Germline values: CDR1 MNHNS, CDR2 SASEGT. This CDR3 has 14 residues. The ends lost 7 bases at V and 5 bases at J; junction bases unmatched: 9. TCRB transcripts that were expressed got sequenced, as all of the isolated RNA had been reverse transcribed. TCRdb keeps only in-frame clones here, not all; method: immunoSEQ multiplex PCR. The sample lists hundreds of thousands of clones, about 32% occurring once. The sample was naive CD4+ T cells from blood. This sequence was found in a man younger than 35 in good health. The V and J genes are TRBV6-1 and TRBJ2-5, with TRBD1 matching over 8 bases. The CDR3 bases are TGTGCCAGCAATCTGGACAGGGCGCTGGAGACCCAGTACTTC. This encodes CASNLDRALETQYF.